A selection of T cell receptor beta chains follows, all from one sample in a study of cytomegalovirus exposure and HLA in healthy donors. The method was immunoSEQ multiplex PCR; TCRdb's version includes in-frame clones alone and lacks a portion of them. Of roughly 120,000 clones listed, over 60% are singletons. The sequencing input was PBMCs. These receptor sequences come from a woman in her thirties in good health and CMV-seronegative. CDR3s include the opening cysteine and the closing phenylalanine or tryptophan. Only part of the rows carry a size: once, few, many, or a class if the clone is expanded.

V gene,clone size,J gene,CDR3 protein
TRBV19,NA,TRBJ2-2,CASSILGAGELFF
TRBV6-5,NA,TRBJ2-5,CASSSRDKVQETQYF
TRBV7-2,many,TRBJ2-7,CASSFGGGAYEQYF
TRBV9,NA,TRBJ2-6,CASSVASGTSDSGANVLTF
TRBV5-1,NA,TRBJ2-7,CASSYSGQGANNYEQYF
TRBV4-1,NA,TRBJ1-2,CASSPPAGGNYGYTF
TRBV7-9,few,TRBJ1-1,CASSSTAQGGEAFF
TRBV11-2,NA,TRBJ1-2,CASSLATGLTTRAYRYTF
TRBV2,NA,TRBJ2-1,CASSEGKGLAGDNEQFF
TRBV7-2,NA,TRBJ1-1,CASSSLGTEAFF
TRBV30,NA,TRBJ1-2,CACFSETGAYGYTF
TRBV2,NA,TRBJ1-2,CASSDDSEEEDGYTF
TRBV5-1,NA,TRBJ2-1,CASSWTSGGGNEQFF
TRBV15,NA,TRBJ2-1,CATSRTTATLNQFF
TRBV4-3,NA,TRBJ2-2,CASSQDPGQVNTGELFF
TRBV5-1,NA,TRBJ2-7,CASSLAQSYEQYF
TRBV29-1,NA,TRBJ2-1,CSKTGGDTYNEQFF
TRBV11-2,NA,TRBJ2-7,CASSPVGYEQYF
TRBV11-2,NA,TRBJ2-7,CASSGLLEEQYF
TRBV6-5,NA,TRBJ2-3,CASSYSTGRRTDTQYF
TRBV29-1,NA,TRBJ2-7,CSVGTGVSYEQYF
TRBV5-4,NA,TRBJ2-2,CASRPAGGLGELFF
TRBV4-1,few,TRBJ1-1,CASSLQRGFMNTEAFF
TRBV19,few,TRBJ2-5,CASKSGNHGQETQYF
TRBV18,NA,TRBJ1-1,CASSPQGDTEAFF
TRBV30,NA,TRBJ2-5,CAWNILGGQLQETQYF
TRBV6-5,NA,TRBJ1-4,CASSRTGGRRKLFF
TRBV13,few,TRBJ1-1,CASSYRTGGPEAFF
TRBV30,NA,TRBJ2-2,CAWSVGGGTGELFF
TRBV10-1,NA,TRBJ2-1,CASWWGGHNEQFF
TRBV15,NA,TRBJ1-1,CATLDRTNTEAFF
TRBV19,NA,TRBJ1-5,CASSETGSNQPQHF
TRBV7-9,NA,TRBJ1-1,CASSFPPRGGKAFF
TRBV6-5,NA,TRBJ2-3,CASSYVTGNTDTQYF
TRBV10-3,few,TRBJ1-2,CALRGANYGYTF
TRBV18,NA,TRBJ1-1,CASSQTGVRTEAFF
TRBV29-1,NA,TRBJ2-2,CSVESGYGELFF
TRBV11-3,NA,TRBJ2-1,CASSLDRGLNNEQFF
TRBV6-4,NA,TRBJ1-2,CASLDRGPFGYTF
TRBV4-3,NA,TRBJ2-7,CASSQDLGRGAYEQYF
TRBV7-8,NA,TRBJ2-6,CASSSRGFGANVLTF
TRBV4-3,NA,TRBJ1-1,CASSQDTGTENTEAFF
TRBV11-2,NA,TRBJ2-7,CASSLGGIEQYF
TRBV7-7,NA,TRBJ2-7,CASSLGTGAYEQYF
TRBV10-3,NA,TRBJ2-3,CAISRTSGSTDTQYF